These 6 T cell receptor beta chains were all obtained from the same sample, sequenced in a study of prognosis after radiotherapy for stage I lung cancer. Two-round multiplex PCR on genomic DNA was the method by which TCR beta CDR3 was amplified. Primers specific to each TRBV and TRBJ gene were used in first-round PCR. A single record per CDR3 protein comes from TCRdb applying MiXCR to the multiplex PCR reads. The table lists around 30,000 distinct CDR3 sequences, 25% to 35% of them singletons. Sequenced here: PBMCs, sampled before or after stereotactic body radiation therapy (not recorded which). These receptors all stem from a donor older than 45 with non-small cell lung cancer.

As to this clonotype: This may stem from a read error, because a much larger clone lies one nucleotide away. This CDR3 is missing its conserved last phenylalanine or tryptophan, likely due to a read error. The V and J genes are TRBV19 and TRBJ1-5; D uncertain. Germline values: CDR1 LNHDA, CDR2 SQIVND (reference sequence). The CDR3 contains 15 residues. V lost 3 bases to trimming and J lost 0 bases, with 9 bases between them. CDR3 sequence reads: CASSIDPYSNQPQHS. The CDR3 bases are TGTGCCAGTAGTATCGACCCCTATAGCAATCAGCCCCAGCATTCT.

This clonotype qualifies as medium-sized. The chain couples TRBV5-8 to TRBJ1-2; D is undetermined. The V gene's germline CDR1 is SGHTS and CDR2 YDEGEE. Trimming removed 1 base at V and 4 bases at J, with 11 bases between. This CDR3 has 14 residues. CDR3 in amino acids: CASSLPEWTYGYTF. DNA of the CDR3: TGTGCCAGCAGCTTGCCCGAATGGACCTATGGCTACACCTTC.

This clonotype was counted at least ten times. This rearrangement joins TRBV24-1 to TRBJ2-3; TRBD2 aligns across 13 bases. V gave up 4 bases and J gave up 4 bases; unmatched junction bases: 10. The CDR3 covers 18 residues. Germline V gene sequence: CDR1 KGHDR, CDR2 SFDVKD. Written as DNA, the CDR3 is TGTGCCACCAGTGACCCGGGACTAGCGGGAATCGTAGCAGATACGCAGTATTTT. Encoded protein: CATSDPGLAGIVADTQYF.

Many counts were recorded for this clonotype. The V call is TRBV9, the J call TRBJ2-5; tentatively, D is TRBD1 or TRBD2 (6 bases each). The CDR3 is 14 amino acids. Germline CDR1 and CDR2: SGDLS and YYNGEE. Trimming cost V 0 bases and J 5 bases, with 11 bases left between them. CDR3 loop: CASSVGWGAETQYF. The CDR3 DNA reads TGTGCCAGCAGCGTAGGATGGGGGGCTGAGACCCAGTACTTC. The whole variable domain, remainder taken from reference TRBV9 and TRBJ2-5, is DSGVTQTPKHLITATGQRVTLRCSPRSGDLSVYWYQQSLDQGLQFLIQYYNGEERAKGNILERFSAQQFPDLHSELNLSSLELGDSALYFCASSVGWGAETQYFGPGTRLLVL.

Regarding this clonotype: A much larger clonotype is one base distant, so this may be a read error. The rearrangement joins TRBV29-1 to TRBJ1-2; D is undetermined. The V gene lost 5 bases and the J gene lost 3 bases, with 13 bases spanning the gap. Per germline, CDR1 SQVTM and CDR2 ANQGSEA. The CDR3 sequence is 13 residues long. CDR3 bases: TGCAGCGTTTCCGATGCCCCGGACTATGGCTACACCTTC. Its protein is CSVSDAPDYGYTF.

This clonotype was detected only a few times. The CDR3 sequence is CASSLTTSGRKNEQFF. Written as DNA, the CDR3 is TGTGCCAGCAGCTTAACGACTAGCGGGAGGAAAAATGAGCAGTTCTTC. V is TRBV7-6 and J is TRBJ2-1, with 13 bases lining up with TRBD2. There are 16 residues in the CDR3. V lost 2 bases, J lost 7 bases, and 5 bases stayed unmatched. CDR1 is SGHVS, CDR2 FNYEAQ, per germline.